This TCR beta chain was found in a study of T cells after yellow fever vaccination. Study results and limitations: The study found a weaker secondary response that peaked faster, day 5 versus 15. Subsequent to the booster, the majority of primary-vaccination clones reappeared (roughly 96% CD4, 80% to 90% CD8).

There are many counts of this clonotype. The antigen remains undetermined. TCR cDNA was made by 5'RACE template switching, adding a universal primer site and UMIs. Using its own MiXCR run on the 5' RACE reads, TCRdb lists one record per CDR3 protein. The sample consists of roughly 260,000 distinct CDR3 sequences, approximately 12% of them appearing once. Sequenced material: CD4+ T cells sorted from PBMCs, taken 45 days after the yellow fever booster vaccination. This TCR came from a young man who received the YFV17D yellow fever vaccine.

The CDR3: CSVDWGTQETQYF. The DNA for the CDR3 is TGCAGCGTTGATTGGGGCACCCAAGAGACCCAGTACTTC. The chain recombines TRBV29-1 with TRBJ2-5; a weak D match, TRBD1 (5 bases). V was trimmed by 3 bases and J by 1 base, leaving 9 bases between them. The CDR3 extends over 13 amino acids. Germline values: CDR1 SQVTM, CDR2 ANQGSEA.